Listed below are T cell receptor beta chains from one sample, sequenced in a study of glioma-infiltrating T cells after dendritic cell vaccination. Only in-frame clones appear in the TCRdb table, and some are missing; sequencing was by immunoSEQ multiplex PCR. The sample holds roughly 60,000 clones, roughly 80% seen once. Sequences were derived from blood, sampled after dendritic cell vaccination. The receptors were gathered from a human donor with glioblastoma. Both conserved end residues are part of each CDR3. Fields, in order: J gene, clone size, D gene, V gene, CDR3 protein, CDR3 DNA. The D gene is left open where the match is weak. Part of the rows lack a size; the others show once, few, many or a class for expanded clones.

J: TRBJ2-7; size: .; D: TRBD1; V: TRBV7-9; CDR3: CASSLVGTVDEQYF; DNA: TGTGCCAGCAGCTTAGTGGGGACAGTCGACGAGCAGTACTTC
J: TRBJ1-2; size: .; D: TRBD1; V: TRBV5-5; CDR3: CASSPTGWNGYTF; DNA: TGTGCCAGCAGCCCGACAGGGTGGAATGGCTACACCTTC
J: TRBJ2-7; size: .; D: .; V: TRBV4-1; CDR3: CASSQVGDTLEGPYEQYF; DNA: TGCGCCAGCAGCCAAGTAGGGGACACCCTCGAGGGTCCCTACGAGCAGTACTTC
J: TRBJ1-4; size: .; D: .; V: TRBV29-1; CDR3: CSVDVLGTTTNEKLFF; DNA: TGCAGCGTTGACGTTCTCGGGACAACAACTAATGAAAAACTGTTTTTT
J: TRBJ1-3; size: few; D: .; V: TRBV28; CDR3: CAIRRDTRSGNTIYF; DNA: TGTGCCATCCGCAGGGACACCCGCTCTGGAAACACCATATATTTT
J: TRBJ2-5; size: once; D: TRBD2; V: TRBV2; CDR3: CAGQPPRGGETQYF; DNA: TGTGCCGGCCAACCGCCACGGGGGGGAGAGACCCAGTACTTC
J: TRBJ2-3; size: .; D: .; V: TRBV4-1; CDR3: CASSQVVDTQYF; DNA: TGCGCCAGCAGCCAAGTCGTAGATACGCAGTATTTT
J: TRBJ1-2; size: .; D: TRBD1; V: TRBV7-9; CDR3: CASSLGQRNYGYTF; DNA: TGTGCCAGCAGCTTGGGACAGCGAAACTATGGCTACACCTTC
J: TRBJ2-1; size: few; D: TRBD2; V: TRBV5-1; CDR3: CASSHRSGVYNEQFF; DNA: TGCGCCAGCAGCCATAGGAGCGGGGTCTACAATGAGCAGTTCTTC
J: TRBJ2-1; size: few; D: TRBD2; V: TRBV10-2; CDR3: CASSEPGLAGNNEQFF; DNA: TGCGCCAGCAGTGAGCCGGGACTAGCGGGGAACAATGAGCAGTTCTTC
J: TRBJ2-7; size: .; D: .; V: TRBV5-1; CDR3: CASSSPGVYEQYF; DNA: TGCGCCAGCAGCTCACCAGGCGTCTACGAGCAGTACTTC
J: TRBJ2-3; size: once; D: .; V: TRBV6-5; CDR3: CASSLGGWGTDTQYF; DNA: TGTGCCAGCAGTCTTGGGGGGTGGGGCACAGATACGCAGTATTTT
J: TRBJ1-2; size: .; D: .; V: TRBV7-3; CDR3: CASSLIQGSGYTF; DNA: TGTGCCAGCAGCTTAATTCAGGGGTCTGGCTACACCTTC
J: TRBJ1-1; size: .; D: .; V: TRBV7-6; CDR3: CASSLALGEEAFF; DNA: TGTGCCAGCAGCCTAGCACTTGGGGAGGAAGCTTTCTTT
J: TRBJ1-2; size: .; D: .; V: TRBV7-2; CDR3: CASSLRRGYGYTF; DNA: TGTGCCAGCAGCTTACGGCGGGGGTATGGCTACACCTTC
J: TRBJ1-2; size: .; D: TRBD1; V: TRBV30; CDR3: CAMERQGTGLYGYTF; DNA: TGTGCCATGGAGAGGCAGGGGACAGGACTCTATGGCTACACCTTC
J: TRBJ2-7; size: .; D: TRBD1; V: TRBV28; CDR3: CASSLAGQGSRWYF; DNA: TGTGCCAGCAGTTTAGCGGGACAGGGGTCCAGGTGGTACTTC
J: TRBJ2-3; size: .; D: TRBD1; V: TRBV9; CDR3: CASSVGTGSDTQYF; DNA: TGTGCCAGCAGCGTAGGGACAGGGTCGGATACGCAGTATTTT
J: TRBJ1-5; size: .; D: TRBD1; V: TRBV4-1; CDR3: CASSQDGDRNQPQHF; DNA: TGCGCCAGCAGCCAGGACGGGGACAGAAATCAGCCCCAGCATTTT
J: TRBJ2-2; size: .; D: .; V: TRBV14; CDR3: CASSPLPGHSTGELFF; DNA: TGTGCCAGCAGCCCGTTACCGGGACACAGTACCGGGGAGCTGTTTTTT
J: TRBJ1-5; size: .; D: TRBD1; V: TRBV9; CDR3: CASSEGTGSYSNQPQHF; DNA: TGTGCCAGCAGCGAGGGGACAGGCTCGTATAGCAATCAGCCCCAGCATTTT
J: TRBJ2-3; size: .; D: TRBD1; V: TRBV4-1; CDR3: CASSQGPGGDTQYF; DNA: TGCGCCAGCAGCCAAGGACCAGGGGGAGATACGCAGTATTTT
J: TRBJ2-6; size: .; D: .; V: TRBV9; CDR3: CASSVATKSGANVLTF; DNA: TGTGCCAGCAGCGTAGCTACTAAATCTGGGGCCAACGTCCTGACTTTC
J: TRBJ2-7; size: .; D: .; V: TRBV30; CDR3: CAWSTREKVREQYF; DNA: TGTGCCTGGAGTACCCGGGAGAAAGTACGCGAGCAGTACTTC
J: TRBJ1-5; size: .; D: .; V: TRBV19; CDR3: CASSIERTKNQPQHF; DNA: TGTGCCAGTAGTATAGAGAGGACAAAAAATCAGCCCCAGCATTTT
J: TRBJ2-3; size: .; D: TRBD2; V: TRBV5-4; CDR3: CASTMGGDDTQYF; DNA: TGTGCCAGCACCATGGGGGGGGACGATACGCAGTATTTT
J: TRBJ2-1; size: .; D: TRBD1; V: TRBV10-2; CDR3: CATIKPGTVLGEQFF; DNA: TGCGCCACCATCAAACCCGGGACAGTCTTAGGTGAGCAGTTCTTC
J: TRBJ2-7; size: .; D: .; V: TRBV7-8; CDR3: CASSGRGRSYEQYF; DNA: TGTGCCAGCAGCGGCAGGGGACGATCCTACGAGCAGTACTTC
J: TRBJ1-1; size: many; D: .; V: TRBV7-9; CDR3: CAGVVGTEAFF; DNA: TGTGCGGGAGTTGTCGGCACTGAAGCTTTCTTT
J: TRBJ1-2; size: .; D: TRBD1; V: TRBV5-1; CDR3: CASSLWTGLANYGYTF; DNA: TGCGCCAGCAGCTTGTGGACAGGACTGGCGAACTATGGCTACACCTTC
J: TRBJ2-3; size: .; D: TRBD2; V: TRBV27; CDR3: CASSSFRGGPADTQYF; DNA: TGTGCCAGCAGTTCATTCCGGGGGGGCCCCGCAGATACGCAGTATTTT
J: TRBJ1-6; size: .; D: .; V: TRBV5-8; CDR3: CATRQVYNSPLHF; DNA: TGTGCCACCAGACAGGTTTATAATTCACCCCTCCACTTT
J: TRBJ2-3; size: .; D: .; V: TRBV28; CDR3: CASTSSQGGGTDTQYF; DNA: TGTGCCAGCACCTCCTCCCAGGGTGGAGGCACAGATACGCAGTATTTT
J: TRBJ1-2; size: .; D: .; V: TRBV7-2; CDR3: CASSSLGAVNADYGYTF; DNA: TGTGCCAGCAGCTCTCTGGGGGCAGTGAATGCGGACTATGGCTACACCTTC
J: TRBJ2-3; size: .; D: .; V: TRBV4-3; CDR3: CASSHPGGDTQYF; DNA: TGCGCCAGCAGCCACCCAGGCGGGGATACGCAGTATTTT
J: TRBJ1-1; size: .; D: .; V: TRBV9; CDR3: CASSVSGGGTEAFF; DNA: TGTGCCAGCAGCGTGAGCGGCGGGGGGACTGAAGCTTTCTTT
J: TRBJ1-3; size: .; D: .; V: TRBV11-3; CDR3: CASSFIADTIYF; DNA: TGTGCCAGCAGCTTCATCGCAGACACCATATATTTT
J: TRBJ1-1; size: .; D: TRBD1; V: TRBV13; CDR3: CASSLWTGMNTEAFF; DNA: TGTGCCAGCAGCTTATGGACAGGGATGAACACTGAAGCTTTCTTT
J: TRBJ2-1; size: .; D: .; V: TRBV5-1; CDR3: CASSLVGSEQFF; DNA: TGCGCCAGCAGCTTAGTGGGGAGTGAGCAGTTCTTC
J: TRBJ2-7; size: .; D: TRBD2; V: TRBV27; CDR3: CASSSSPGTREQYF; DNA: TGTGCCAGCAGTTCGAGTCCCGGGACTAGGGAACAGTACTTC
J: TRBJ2-3; size: .; D: TRBD2; V: TRBV29-1; CDR3: CSVSPGGRADTQYF; DNA: TGCAGCGTTTCACCGGGGGGAAGGGCAGATACGCAGTATTTT
J: TRBJ1-1; size: .; D: .; V: TRBV6-5; CDR3: CASTPVLGPTTEAFF; DNA: TGTGCCAGCACCCCGGTATTGGGGCCGACCACTGAAGCTTTCTTT
J: TRBJ1-5; size: .; D: .; V: TRBV30; CDR3: CAWSFRGDQPQHF; DNA: TGTGCCTGGAGTTTCAGGGGCGATCAGCCCCAGCATTTT
J: TRBJ1-4; size: few; D: TRBD1; V: TRBV4-3; CDR3: CASSQGQGSTNEKLFF; DNA: TGCGCCAGCAGCCAGGGACAGGGGTCGACTAATGAAAAACTGTTTTTT
J: TRBJ1-2; size: .; D: .; V: TRBV18; CDR3: CASSPGQGSGYTF; DNA: TGTGCCAGCTCACCTGGGCAGGGTTCTGGCTACACCTTC
J: TRBJ1-3; size: .; D: TRBD1; V: TRBV6-5; CDR3: CASRETGDSGNTIYF; DNA: TGTGCCAGCAGGGAAACAGGGGACTCTGGAAACACCATATATTTT
J: TRBJ2-1; size: .; D: .; V: TRBV2; CDR3: CASSGGLNNEQFF; DNA: TGTGCCAGCAGTGGGGGACTCAACAATGAGCAGTTCTTC
J: TRBJ1-6; size: few; D: TRBD1; V: TRBV5-6; CDR3: CASSGQTGVMGSPLHF; DNA: TGTGCCAGCAGCGGACAGACAGGGGTAATGGGTTCACCCCTCCACTTT
J: TRBJ2-7; size: .; D: TRBD1; V: TRBV7-8; CDR3: CASSARDRTYEQYF; DNA: TGTGCCAGCAGCGCCCGGGACAGGACCTACGAGCAGTACTTC
J: TRBJ2-3; size: medium-sized; D: .; V: TRBV7-2; CDR3: CASSLEAGHEATDTQYF; DNA: TGTGCCAGCAGCTTAGAAGCGGGACATGAAGCCACAGATACGCAGTATTTT
J: TRBJ1-2; size: .; D: .; V: TRBV27; CDR3: CASRIKALQGMRGYTF; DNA: TGTGCCAGCAGGATCAAAGCCTTACAGGGAATGAGGGGCTACACCTTC
J: TRBJ2-2; size: .; D: TRBD2; V: TRBV7-2; CDR3: CASRYSGDTGELFF; DNA: TGTGCCAGCAGGTATAGCGGGGACACCGGGGAGCTGTTTTTT
J: TRBJ1-1; size: .; D: TRBD1; V: TRBV7-8; CDR3: CASSAQGATEAFF; DNA: TGTGCCAGCAGCGCACAGGGGGCCACTGAAGCTTTCTTT
J: TRBJ1-4; size: .; D: TRBD1; V: TRBV10-2; CDR3: CASSESGDRFISNEKLFF; DNA: TGCGCCAGCAGTGAGTCGGGGGACAGGTTTATTTCTAATGAAAAACTGTTTTTT